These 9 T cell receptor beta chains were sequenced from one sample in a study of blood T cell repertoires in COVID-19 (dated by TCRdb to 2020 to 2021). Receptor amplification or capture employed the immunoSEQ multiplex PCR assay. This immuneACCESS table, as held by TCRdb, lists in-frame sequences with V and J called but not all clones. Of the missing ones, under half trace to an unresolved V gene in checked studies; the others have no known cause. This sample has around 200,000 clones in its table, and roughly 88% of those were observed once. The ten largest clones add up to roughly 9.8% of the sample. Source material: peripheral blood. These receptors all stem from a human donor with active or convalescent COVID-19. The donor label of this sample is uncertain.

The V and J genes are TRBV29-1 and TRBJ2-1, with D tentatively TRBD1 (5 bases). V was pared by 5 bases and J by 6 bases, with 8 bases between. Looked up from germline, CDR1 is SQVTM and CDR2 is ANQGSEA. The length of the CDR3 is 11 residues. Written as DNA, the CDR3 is TGCAGCGTTTCAGGGCTCAATGAGCAGTTCTTC. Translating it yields CSVSGLNEQFF.

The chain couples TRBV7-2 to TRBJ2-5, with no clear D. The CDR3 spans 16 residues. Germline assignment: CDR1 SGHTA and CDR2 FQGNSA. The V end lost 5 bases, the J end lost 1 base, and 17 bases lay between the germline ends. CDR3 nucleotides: TGTGCCAGCAGCCCACAGTTCGGCCGGCCCCAAGAGACCCAGTACTTC. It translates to CASSPQFGRPQETQYF.

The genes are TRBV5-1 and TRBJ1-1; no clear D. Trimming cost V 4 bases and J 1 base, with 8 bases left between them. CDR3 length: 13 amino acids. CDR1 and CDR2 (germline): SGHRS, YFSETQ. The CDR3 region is CASSQLRNTEAFF. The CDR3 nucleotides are TGCGCCAGCAGCCAATTGAGGAACACTGAAGCTTTCTTT.

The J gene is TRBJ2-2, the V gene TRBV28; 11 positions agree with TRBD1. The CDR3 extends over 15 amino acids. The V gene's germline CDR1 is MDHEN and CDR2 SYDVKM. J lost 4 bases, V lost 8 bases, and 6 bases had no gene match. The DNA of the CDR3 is TGTGCCAGCCGGCGGACAGGGGGCCTCACCGGGGAGCTGTTTTTT. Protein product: CASRRTGGLTGELFF.

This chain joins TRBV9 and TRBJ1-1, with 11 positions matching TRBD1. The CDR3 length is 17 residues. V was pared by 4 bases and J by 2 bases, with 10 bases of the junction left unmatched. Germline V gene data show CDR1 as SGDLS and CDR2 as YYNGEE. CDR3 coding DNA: TGTGCCAGCAGCACAGGTGGGACAGGGGGTTCTAACACTGAAGCTTTCTTT. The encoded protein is CASSTGGTGGSNTEAFF.

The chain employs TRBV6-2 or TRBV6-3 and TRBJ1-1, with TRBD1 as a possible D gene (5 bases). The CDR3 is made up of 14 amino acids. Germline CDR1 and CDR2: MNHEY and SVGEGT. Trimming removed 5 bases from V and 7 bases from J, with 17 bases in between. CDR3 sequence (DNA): TGTGCCAGCAGTCCCTTTCGGCAGGGTCTTGAAGCTTTCTTT. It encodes CASSPFRQGLEAFF.

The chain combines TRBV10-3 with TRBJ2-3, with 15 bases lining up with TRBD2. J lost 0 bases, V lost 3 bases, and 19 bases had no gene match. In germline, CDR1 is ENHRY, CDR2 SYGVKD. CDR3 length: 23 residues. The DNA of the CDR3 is TGTGCCATCAGTGATATGAAGGGACTAGCGGGAGGCATCGTAAGGGCTAGCACAGATACGCAGTATTTT. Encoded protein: CAISDMKGLAGGIVRASTDTQYF.

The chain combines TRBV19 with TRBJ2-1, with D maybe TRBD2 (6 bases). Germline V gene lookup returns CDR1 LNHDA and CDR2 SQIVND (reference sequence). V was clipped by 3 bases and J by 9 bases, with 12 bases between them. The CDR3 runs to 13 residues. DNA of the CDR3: TGTGCCAGTAGTATGGAACGGGGGAGTGAGCAGTTCTTC. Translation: CASSMERGSEQFF.

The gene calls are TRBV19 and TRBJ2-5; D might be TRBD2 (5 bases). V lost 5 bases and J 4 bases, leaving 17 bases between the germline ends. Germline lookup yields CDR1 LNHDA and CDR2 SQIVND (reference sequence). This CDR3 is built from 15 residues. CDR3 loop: CASSPRGPGRETQYF. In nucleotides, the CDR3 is TGTGCCAGTAGTCCCCGAGGTCCGGGGAGAGAGACCCAGTACTTC.